The 8 T cell receptor beta chains below come from one sample, sequenced in a study of CXCR3 chemokines and chemotherapy response in bladder cancer. MiXCR, run by TCRdb on the PCR reads, gives a single entry per CDR3 protein. The top ten clones hold about 16% of a sample with 8,100 or so distinct CDR3 sequences, roughly an eighth of them seen once. Specimen collection occurred from a patient whose treatment included neoadjuvant chemotherapy. These receptors all stem from a human donor with bladder cancer that responded to neoadjuvant chemotherapy.

This clonotype was seen only a few times. The V gene is TRBV20-1, the J gene TRBJ2-5, with TRBD1 matching over 7 bases. CDR1 is DFQATT and CDR2 is SNEGSKA in the germline V gene (reference sequence). CDR3 length equals 14 residues. The junction had 12 bases not matched to a gene; V was cut back by 6 bases and J by 5 bases. The DNA of the CDR3 is TGCAGTGCGAATCCCGGGACAGCCGGGGAGACCCAGTACTTC. It encodes CSANPGTAGETQYF.

The chain is built from TRBV30 and TRBJ1-2; D not certain. This CDR3 contains 13 residues. The V end was cut by 1 base, the J end by 8 bases, with 14 bases between. Germline-derived CDR1 and CDR2 are GTSNPN and SVGIG (reference sequence). The CDR3 DNA reads TGTGCCTGGAGTGCGGGTCAACCGGGCGGCTACACCTTC. Protein sequence: CAWSAGQPGGYTF.

The table lists this clonotype with many counts. This chain connects TRBV5-6 to TRBJ2-5; D gene uncertain. Germline V gene data show CDR1 as SGHDT and CDR2 as YYEEEE. This CDR3 contains 11 residues. V dropped 2 bases and J dropped 5 bases, with 4 bases sitting between them. In DNA form, the CDR3 reads TGTGCCAGCAGCTTTTTGGAGACCCAGTACTTC. Encoded protein: CASSFLETQYF.

With respect to this clonotype: A far larger clone is just one base off, so this is likely a read error. This chain joins TRBV13 and TRBJ1-1; D is unresolved. CDR1 and CDR2 from the germline V gene are PRHDT and FYEKMQ (reference sequence). CDR3 size: 15 residues. Trimming took 5 bases from V and 5 from J, leaving 18 bases between them. The CDR3 region has the DNA TGTGCCAGCAGCCCCCGACATGAGGGATGGACTGAAGCTTTCTTT. Residues: CASSPRHEGWTEAFF.

This clonotype is termed medium-sized (0.01 to 0.1%). The gene calls are TRBV6-5 and TRBJ2-3, with D perhaps TRBD1 (5 bases). The CDR3 consists of 13 residues. Germline CDR1 reads MNHEY; CDR2 reads SVGAGI. V was cut by 0 bases and J by 6 bases, with 7 bases left in between. In DNA form, the CDR3 reads TGTGCCAGCAGTTACTCGAACAGGGATACGCAGTATTTT. Translated, it gives CASSYSNRDTQYF.

This clonotype was recorded many times. V gene TRBV5-4 combines with J gene TRBJ1-4; the match to TRBD1 covers 7 bases. The V and J ends lost 4 bases and 4 bases, in that order; junction bases with no gene match: 4. CDR3 length equals 14 residues. Germline CDR1 is SGHNT and CDR2 is YYREEE (reference sequence). CDR3 loop: CASSAGTVNEKLFF. In nucleotides, the CDR3 is TGTGCCAGCAGCGCCGGGACAGTTAATGAAAAACTGTTTTTT.

The sample holds many counts of this clonotype. The chain is built from TRBV6-5 and TRBJ1-6, with 12 bases fitting TRBD1. The CDR3 length is 14 residues. V was clipped by 5 bases and J by 10 bases; unmatched bases: 3. Germline lookup yields CDR1 MNHEY and CDR2 SVGAGI. The CDR3 here is CASSRDRGQSPLHF. The CDR3 DNA reads as TGTGCCAGCAGTCGGGACAGGGGGCAGTCACCCCTCCACTTT.

This clonotype counts as medium-sized (0.01 to 0.1%). The V call is TRBV29-1, the J call TRBJ1-1; the match to TRBD1 covers 8 bases. The CDR3 runs 14 residues. Germline values: CDR1 SQVTM, CDR2 ANQGSEA. V lost 5 bases, J lost 0 bases, and 5 bases stayed unmatched. Here the CDR3 reads CSVPQGALNTEAFF. The DNA for the CDR3 is TGCAGCGTTCCCCAGGGGGCCCTGAACACTGAAGCTTTCTTT.